The 14 T cell receptor beta chains listed next were all sequenced from one sample in a study of OX40 agonist ivuxolimab in advanced cancers. Sequenced by immunoSEQ multiplex PCR; TCRdb stores in-frame clones only, minus some. Of under 70,000 clones listed, around 91% are singletons. Sequences were derived from CD4+ or CD8+ T cells sorted from blood, sampled in a trial of the OX40 agonist ivuxolimab. The receptors shown here come from an adult with an advanced solid tumor such as melanoma, head and neck, liver or kidney cancer.

The chain uses TRBV6-1 and TRBJ1-6, with TRBD1 matching 10 bases. The germline V gene encodes CDR1 MNHNS and CDR2 SASEGT. Trimming removed 1 base from V and 12 bases from J; junction bases left unmatched: 6. This CDR3 comprises 15 residues. This CDR3 reads CASSEVGTGVKPLHF. The CDR3 DNA follows: TGTGCCAGCAGTGAAGTAGGGACAGGGGTCAAACCCCTCCACTTT.

The gene calls are TRBV5-1 and TRBJ2-3; D ambiguous. Per germline, CDR1 SGHRS and CDR2 YFSETQ. The CDR3 runs 15 residues. V lost 4 bases to trimming and J lost 0 bases, with 12 bases between them. CDR3 nucleotides: TGCGCCAGCAGCCCGAGCGTGGGGAGCACAGATACGCAGTATTTT. Amino acid sequence: CASSPSVGSTDTQYF.

V is TRBV7-6 and J is TRBJ2-1, with 16 bases aligning to TRBD2. The germline V gene encodes CDR1 SGHVS and CDR2 FNYEAQ. The CDR3 sequence is 17 residues long. V shed 1 base, J shed 11 bases, and the junction held 8 bases outside the gene matches. DNA of the CDR3: TGTGCCAGCAGCTTAGTCGGGACTAGCGGGAGGGCCAAGAAGCAGTTCTTC. Translating gives CASSLVGTSGRAKKQFF.

The chain uses TRBV15 and TRBJ2-7; 7 positions agree with TRBD2. J was trimmed by 0 bases and V by 8 bases; bases with no gene match: 4. CDR3 size: 13 residues. Germline CDR1 and CDR2: LNHNV and YYDKDF (reference sequence). CDR3 loop: CATQRGSSYEQYF. The CDR3 region has the DNA TGTGCCACCCAGCGGGGCAGCTCCTACGAGCAGTACTTC.

The sample holds one count of this clone. The chain uses TRBV28 and TRBJ1-2, with D unresolved. There are 13 residues in the CDR3. The germline gives CDR1 MDHEN, CDR2 SYDVKM. V was pared by 5 bases and J by 4 bases, with 11 bases between. The CDR3 loop reads CASSLFGGYGYTF. CDR3 sequence (DNA): TGTGCCAGCAGTCTATTTGGTGGCTATGGCTACACCTTC.

The chain recombines TRBV5-1 with TRBJ2-2; D gene unclear. Between the trimmed V and J ends, which lost 0 bases and 6 bases, there was a span of 6 bases. In germline, CDR1 is SGHRS, CDR2 YFSETQ. The CDR3 is made up of 13 amino acids. Here the CDR3 DNA reads TGCGCCAGCAGCTTGGAACAGCCCGGGGAGCTGTTTTTT. Translation gives CASSLEQPGELFF.

The chain recombines TRBV6-1 with TRBJ1-5, with D uncertain. The CDR3 has 19 residues. CDR1 is MNHNS, CDR2 SASEGT, per germline. Trimming left V 2 bases short and J 1 base short, with 21 bases between. CDR3 sequence: CASSEWRFRTPWSNQPQHF. Here the CDR3 DNA reads TGTGCCAGCAGTGAATGGAGGTTTCGGACCCCTTGGAGCAATCAGCCCCAGCATTTT.

The J gene is TRBJ1-5, the V gene TRBV6-6; 8 bases align to TRBD1. This CDR3 has 14 amino acids. Germline assignment: CDR1 MNHNY and CDR2 SVGAGI (reference sequence). The V segment lost 10 bases and the J segment 5 bases; nucleotides outside the gene matches: 10. This CDR3 is CATGRGLAHQPQHF. The CDR3 nucleotides read TGTGCCACCGGCAGGGGGCTTGCTCATCAGCCCCAGCATTTT.

This chain uses TRBV5-4 with TRBJ1-5, with D maybe TRBD1 (5 bases). This CDR3 contains 14 residues. The V gene lost 0 bases and the J gene lost 7 bases, with 11 bases spanning the gap. The germline gives CDR1 SGHNT, CDR2 YYREEE (reference sequence). The CDR3, as DNA: TGTGCCAGCAGCTTGGCAGGGTCAAGGCAGCCCCAGCATTTT. Its protein product is CASSLAGSRQPQHF.

The table lists this clone with a count of one. V is TRBV4-1 and J is TRBJ2-7; 14 bases match TRBD2. Germline-derived CDR1 and CDR2 are MGHRA and YSYEKL. This CDR3 contains 15 residues. V was clipped by 6 bases and J by 4 bases; unmatched bases: 5. This CDR3 reads CASRRLAGGPYEQYF. CDR3 nucleotide sequence: TGCGCCAGCAGACGACTAGCGGGAGGGCCTTACGAGCAGTACTTC.

This chain uses TRBV7-9 with TRBJ1-1, with D hard to call. The CDR3 runs 17 residues. The V gene's germline CDR1 is SEHNR and CDR2 FQNEAQ (reference sequence). Trimming cost V 5 bases and J 3 bases, with 22 bases left between them. CDR3 nucleotides: TGTGCCAGCAGCCCCTCGAGGGCGAGGGCAGGCTACACTGAAGCTTTCTTT. Its protein is CASSPSRARAGYTEAFF.

The rearrangement links TRBV28 to TRBJ2-7, with 7 bases identical to TRBD1. V trimming: 7 bases; J trimming: 2 bases; junction bases outside the gene matches: 8. The CDR3 is made up of 14 amino acids. CDR1 and CDR2 from the germline V gene are MDHEN and SYDVKM. The CDR3: CASTDPGQTYEQYF. CDR3 coding DNA: TGTGCCAGCACTGACCCGGGACAGACCTACGAGCAGTACTTC.

This chain's CDR3 is CASSDGSSGNTIYF. The CDR3 DNA is TGCGCCAGCAGCGACGGGTCCTCTGGAAACACCATATATTTT. This chain joins TRBV5-1 and TRBJ1-3; no reliable D call. CDR3 size: 14 residues. The V gene's germline CDR1 is SGHRS and CDR2 YFSETQ. Between the trimmed V and J ends, which lost 4 bases and 0 bases, there was a span of 8 bases.

This clone was seen more than once but under ten times. The J gene is TRBJ2-5, the V gene TRBV5-8; TRBD2 is a possible D gene (7 bases). The ends were cut back, 0 bases at V and 8 bases at J, with 14 bases in the middle. The length of the CDR3 is 14 residues. Germline loops: CDR1 SGHTS, CDR2 YDEGEE. The CDR3 reads CASSLVRGARTQYF. The CDR3 DNA reads as TGTGCCAGCAGCTTGGTTCGGGGGGCGAGAACCCAGTACTTC.